This T cell receptor beta chain was captured by sequencing in a study of vaccination and CD4 T cells after COVID-19. Study at large: Convalescent cases consisted of six males and four females, of whom two were Hispanic. Convalescent patients gave post-COVID blood a median approximately 100 days post-diagnosis, range 35 to 161. For post-vaccine samples, collection took place a median around 70 days after dose two, ranging from 14 to 241.

Details on this clonotype: Its antigen is undetermined.

TCRdb processed the PCR reads anew with MiXCR; each CDR3 protein has one entry. The data contain around 31,000 distinct CDR3 sequences, about 49% of them singletons. Study-wide points: Convalescent patients' median share of reactive clones seen only post-vaccination was 70% to 90%.

From germline, CDR1 is SNHLY and CDR2 FYNNEI. The CDR3 totals 16 residues. Trimming shortened V by 3 bases and J by 5 bases, and 19 bases separated the two germline ends. Specified time point: late sampling 161 to 241 days after vaccination in three convalescent patients. This TCR was recovered from a human donor who had recovered from COVID-19. Sequencing was performed on CD4+ T cells from blood, taken about 7 months after SARS-CoV-2 vaccination. The rearrangement uses TRBV2 and TRBJ1-2, with D possibly TRBD1 on 5 matching bases. CDR3 residues: CASSDLTGAEGYGYTF. CDR3 sequence (DNA): TGTGCCAGCAGTGACTTGACGGGCGCCGAGGGGTATGGCTACACCTTC.